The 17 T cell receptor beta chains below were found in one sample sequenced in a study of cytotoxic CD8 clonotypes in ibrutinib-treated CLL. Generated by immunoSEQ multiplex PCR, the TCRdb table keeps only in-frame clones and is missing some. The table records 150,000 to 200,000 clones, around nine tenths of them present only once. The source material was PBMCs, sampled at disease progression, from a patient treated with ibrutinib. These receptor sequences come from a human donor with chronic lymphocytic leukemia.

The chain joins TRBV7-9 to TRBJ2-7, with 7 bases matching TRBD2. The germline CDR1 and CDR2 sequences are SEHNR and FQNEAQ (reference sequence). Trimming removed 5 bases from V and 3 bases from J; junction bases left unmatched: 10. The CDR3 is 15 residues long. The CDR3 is CASSPLAGAVYEQYF. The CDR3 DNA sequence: TGTGCCAGCAGCCCGCTGGCGGGAGCGGTCTACGAGCAGTACTTC.

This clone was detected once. As DNA, the CDR3 is TGTGCCAGCAGCTTATTCAGATTCGAGCAGTACTTC. This gives the protein CASSLFRFEQYF. This sequence joins TRBV11-2 and TRBJ2-7; D remains ambiguous. CDR1 is SGHAT and CDR2 is FQNNGV in the germline V gene. This CDR3 region has 12 residues. V was clipped by 2 bases and J by 6 bases, with 8 bases between them.

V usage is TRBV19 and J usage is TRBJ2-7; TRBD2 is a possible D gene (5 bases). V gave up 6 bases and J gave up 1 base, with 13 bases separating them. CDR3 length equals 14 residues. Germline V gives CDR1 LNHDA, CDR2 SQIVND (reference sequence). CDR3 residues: CASSLIPGSYEQYF. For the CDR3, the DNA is TGTGCCAGTAGCCTTATCCCGGGATCCTACGAGCAGTACTTC. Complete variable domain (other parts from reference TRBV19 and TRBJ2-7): DGGITQSPKYLFRKEGQNVTLSCEQNLNHDAMYWYRQDPGQGLRLIYYSQIVNDFQKGDIAEGYSVSREKKESFPLTVTSAQKNPTAFYLCASSLIPGSYEQYFGPGTRLTVT.

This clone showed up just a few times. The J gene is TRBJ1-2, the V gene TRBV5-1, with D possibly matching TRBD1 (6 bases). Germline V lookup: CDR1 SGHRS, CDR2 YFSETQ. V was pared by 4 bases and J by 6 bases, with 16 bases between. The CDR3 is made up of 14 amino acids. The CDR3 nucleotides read TGCGCCAGCAGCAGCAGGGGTTTTGTGGATGGCTACACCTTC. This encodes CASSSRGFVDGYTF.

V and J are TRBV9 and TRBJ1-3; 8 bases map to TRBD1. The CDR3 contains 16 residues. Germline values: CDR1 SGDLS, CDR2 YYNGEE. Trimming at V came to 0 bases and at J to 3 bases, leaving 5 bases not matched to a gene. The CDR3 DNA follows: TGTGCCAGCAGCGTAGACCCAGGGGGCTTTGGAAACACCATATATTTT. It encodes CASSVDPGGFGNTIYF.

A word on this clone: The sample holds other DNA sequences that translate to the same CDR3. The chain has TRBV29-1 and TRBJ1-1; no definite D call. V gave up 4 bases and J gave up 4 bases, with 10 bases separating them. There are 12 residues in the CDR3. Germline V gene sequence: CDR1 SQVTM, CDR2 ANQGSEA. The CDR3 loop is CSVGREGTEAFF. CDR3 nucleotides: TGCAGCGTTGGAAGGGAGGGCACTGAAGCTTTCTTT. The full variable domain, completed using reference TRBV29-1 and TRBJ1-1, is SAVISQKPSRDICQRGTSLTIQCQVDSQVTMMFWYRQQPGQSLTLIATANQGSEATYESGFVIDKFPISRPNLTFSTLTVSNMSPEDSSIYLCSVGREGTEAFFGQGTRLTVV.

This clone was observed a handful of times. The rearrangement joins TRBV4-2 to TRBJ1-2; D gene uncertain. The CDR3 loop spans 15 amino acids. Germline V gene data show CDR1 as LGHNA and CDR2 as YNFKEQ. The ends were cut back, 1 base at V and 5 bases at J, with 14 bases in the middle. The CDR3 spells CASSQAVEARYGYTF. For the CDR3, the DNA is TGTGCCAGCAGCCAAGCCGTGGAGGCCCGGTATGGCTACACCTTC.

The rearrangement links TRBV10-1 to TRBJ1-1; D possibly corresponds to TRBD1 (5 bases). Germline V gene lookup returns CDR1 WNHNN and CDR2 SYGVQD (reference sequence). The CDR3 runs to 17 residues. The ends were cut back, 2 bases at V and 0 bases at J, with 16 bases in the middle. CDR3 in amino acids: CASSEGATGTVNTEAFF. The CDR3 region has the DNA TGCGCCAGCAGTGAGGGGGCTACCGGGACGGTGAACACTGAAGCTTTCTTT.

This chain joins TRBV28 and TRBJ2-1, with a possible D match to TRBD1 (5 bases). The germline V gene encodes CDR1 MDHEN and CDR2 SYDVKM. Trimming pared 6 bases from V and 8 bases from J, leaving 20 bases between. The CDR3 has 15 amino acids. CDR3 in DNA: TGTGCCAGCAGCCCAACCTTACCCAGGGCCGATGAGCAGTTCTTC. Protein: CASSPTLPRADEQFF.

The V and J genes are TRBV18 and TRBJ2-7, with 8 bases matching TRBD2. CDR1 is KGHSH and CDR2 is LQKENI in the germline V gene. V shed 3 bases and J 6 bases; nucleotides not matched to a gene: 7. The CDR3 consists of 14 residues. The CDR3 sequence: CASSPQSGRGEQYF. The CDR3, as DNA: TGTGCCAGCTCACCCCAAAGCGGGAGAGGCGAGCAGTACTTC.

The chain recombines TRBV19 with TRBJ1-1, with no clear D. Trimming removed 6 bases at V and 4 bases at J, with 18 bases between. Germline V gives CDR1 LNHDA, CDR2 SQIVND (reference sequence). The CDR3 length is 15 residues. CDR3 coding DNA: TGTGCCAGTAGGGACGAGGTTAAGAAGATCACTGAAGCTTTCTTT. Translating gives CASRDEVKKITEAFF.

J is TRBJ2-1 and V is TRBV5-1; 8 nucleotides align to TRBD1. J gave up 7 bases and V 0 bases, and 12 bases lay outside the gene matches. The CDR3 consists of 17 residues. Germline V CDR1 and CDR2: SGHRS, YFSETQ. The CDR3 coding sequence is TGCGCCAGCAGCTTGGGAGCCGGACAGGGAGGAAGGAATGAGCAGTTCTTC. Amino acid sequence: CASSLGAGQGGRNEQFF. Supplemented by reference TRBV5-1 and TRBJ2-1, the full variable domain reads KAGVTQTPRYLIKTRGQQVTLSCSPISGHRSVSWYQQTPGQGLQFLFEYFSETQRNKGNFPGRFSGRQFSNSRSEMNVSTLELGDSALYLCASSLGAGQGGRNEQFFGPGTRLTVL.

CDR3 protein: CASSYGPNQPQHF. The CDR3 DNA sequence: TGTGCCAGTAGTTACGGCCCCAATCAGCCCCAGCATTTT. J is TRBJ1-5 and V is TRBV19; unclear D gene. The CDR3 loop spans 13 amino acids. Per the germline V gene, CDR1 is LNHDA and CDR2 is SQIVND (reference sequence). V lost 5 bases and J lost 3, with 8 bases in between.

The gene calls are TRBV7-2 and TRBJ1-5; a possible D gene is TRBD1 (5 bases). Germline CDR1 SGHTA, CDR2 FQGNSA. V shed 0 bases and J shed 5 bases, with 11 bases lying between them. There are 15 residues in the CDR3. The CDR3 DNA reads TGTGCCAGCAGCTTAGCTCTCGGGGCCGATCAGCCCCAGCATTTT. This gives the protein CASSLALGADQPQHF.

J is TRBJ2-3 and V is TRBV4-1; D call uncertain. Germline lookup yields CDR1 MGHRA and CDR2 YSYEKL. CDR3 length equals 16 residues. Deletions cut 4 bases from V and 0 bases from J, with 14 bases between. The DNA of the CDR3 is TGCGCCAGCAGCCTCCATGTTAGCATTAGCACAGATACGCAGTATTTT. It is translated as CASSLHVSISTDTQYF.

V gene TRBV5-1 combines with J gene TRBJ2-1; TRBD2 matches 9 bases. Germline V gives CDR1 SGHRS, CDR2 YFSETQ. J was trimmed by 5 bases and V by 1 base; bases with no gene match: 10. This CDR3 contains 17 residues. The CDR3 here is CASSLPQAAGGNNEQFF. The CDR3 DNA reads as TGCGCCAGCAGCTTGCCCCAGGCGGCGGGAGGGAACAATGAGCAGTTCTTC.

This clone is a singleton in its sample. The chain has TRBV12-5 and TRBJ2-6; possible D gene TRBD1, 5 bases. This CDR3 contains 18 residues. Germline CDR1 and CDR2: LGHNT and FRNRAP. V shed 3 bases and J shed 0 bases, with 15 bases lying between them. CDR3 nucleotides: TGTGCTAGTGGTTTAGAAGGGGCAGTCAGCTCTGGGGCCAACGTCCTGACTTTC. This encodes CASGLEGAVSSGANVLTF.